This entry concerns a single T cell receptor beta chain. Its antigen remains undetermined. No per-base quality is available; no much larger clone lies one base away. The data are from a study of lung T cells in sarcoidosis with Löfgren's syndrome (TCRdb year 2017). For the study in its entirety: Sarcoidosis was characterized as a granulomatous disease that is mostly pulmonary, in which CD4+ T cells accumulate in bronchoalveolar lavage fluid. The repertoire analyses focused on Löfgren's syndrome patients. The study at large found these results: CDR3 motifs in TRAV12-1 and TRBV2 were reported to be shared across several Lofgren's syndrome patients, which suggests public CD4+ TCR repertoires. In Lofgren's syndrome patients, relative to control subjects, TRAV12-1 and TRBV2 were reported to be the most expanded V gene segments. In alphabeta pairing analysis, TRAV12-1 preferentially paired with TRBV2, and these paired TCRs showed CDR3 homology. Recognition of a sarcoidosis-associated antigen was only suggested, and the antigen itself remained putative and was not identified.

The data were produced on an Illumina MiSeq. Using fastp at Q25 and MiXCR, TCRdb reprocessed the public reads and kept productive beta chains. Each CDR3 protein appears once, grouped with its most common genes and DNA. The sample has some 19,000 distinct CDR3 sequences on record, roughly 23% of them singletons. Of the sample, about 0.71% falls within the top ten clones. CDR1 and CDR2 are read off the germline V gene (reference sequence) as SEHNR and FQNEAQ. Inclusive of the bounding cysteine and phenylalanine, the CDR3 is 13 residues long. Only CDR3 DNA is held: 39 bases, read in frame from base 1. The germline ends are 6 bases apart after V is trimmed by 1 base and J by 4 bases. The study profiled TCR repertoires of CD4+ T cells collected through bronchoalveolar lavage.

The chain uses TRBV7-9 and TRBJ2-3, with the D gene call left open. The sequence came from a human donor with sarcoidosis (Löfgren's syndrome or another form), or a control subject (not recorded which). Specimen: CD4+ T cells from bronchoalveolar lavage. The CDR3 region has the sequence CASSLVVADTQYF. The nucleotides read TGTGCCAGCAGCTTAGTCGTGGCAGATACGCAGTATTTT.